These 14 T cell receptor beta chains originate from one sample sequenced in a study of response to subunit inactivated influenza vaccine. TCRdb fed the RT-PCR reads into MiXCR, producing one record per CDR3 protein. The sample lists approximately 700,000 distinct CDR3 sequences; about 15% were seen once. Specimen: PBMCs from blood, collected approximately 15 days before vaccination. The receptors shown here come from a man aged 45-65 years who received an inactivated influenza vaccine.

In its sample, this clonotype was seen a few times. This chain connects TRBV6-2 or TRBV6-3 to TRBJ2-7; D could derive from TRBD1 or TRBD2 (5 bases each). The CDR3 sequence is 14 residues long. V shed 5 bases and J shed 6 bases, with 17 bases lying between them. CDR1 and CDR2 (germline): MNHEY, SVGEGT. CDR3 coding DNA: TGTGCCAGCAGTCCCAACCGGGACCTCCGCGAGCAGTACTTC. This gives the protein CASSPNRDLREQYF.

This clonotype was recorded a few times. The gene calls are TRBV2 and TRBJ1-1; D may be TRBD1 (5 bases). Trimming left V 1 base short and J 3 bases short, with 9 bases between. The CDR3 extends over 14 amino acids. CDR1 is SNHLY, CDR2 FYNNEI, per germline. The CDR3 loop is CASSEGGGYTEAFF. As DNA, the CDR3 is TGTGCCAGCAGTGAAGGGGGGGGGTACACTGAAGCTTTCTTT.

This clonotype was picked up a small number of times. The chain uses TRBV5-1 and TRBJ1-4, with TRBD1 matching over 10 bases. With V trimmed by 3 bases and J by 7 bases, 6 bases remained unmatched. The CDR3 extends over 15 amino acids. The germline CDR1 and CDR2 sequences are SGHRS and YFSETQ. The CDR3 region is CASSWGTGVGEKLFF. The CDR3 DNA is TGCGCCAGCAGCTGGGGGACAGGGGTTGGTGAAAAACTGTTTTTT.

V is TRBV3-1 and J is TRBJ2-7; D may be TRBD1 (6 bases). The CDR3 sequence is 14 residues long. CDR1 is LGHDT, CDR2 YNNKEL, per germline (reference sequence). Trimming shortened V by 5 bases and J by 1 base, and 12 bases separated the two germline ends. CDR3 sequence: CASSFGQLSYEQYF. The CDR3 coding sequence is TGTGCCAGCAGCTTCGGACAGTTGTCCTACGAGCAGTACTTC.

This clonotype was seen a handful of times. CDR3 nucleotide sequence: TGTGCCGCTAAGGAAGGGGGAAGCTATGGCTACACCTTC. Protein sequence: CAAKEGGSYGYTF. The J gene is TRBJ1-2, the V gene TRBV2, with a tentative D call TRBD1 (6 bases). CDR1 SNHLY and CDR2 FYNNEI come from the germline V gene. The CDR3 runs 13 residues. V lost 11 bases and J lost 4, with 17 bases in between.

The V and J genes are TRBV14 and TRBJ1-5, with D maybe TRBD1 (6 bases). V lost 0 bases and J 16 bases, leaving 13 bases between the germline ends. Germline V gene data show CDR1 as SGHDN and CDR2 as FVKESK. The CDR3 runs to 12 residues. The CDR3 coding sequence is TGTGCCAGCAGCCAAGACGGACAGACCCTCCATTTT. Translated, it gives CASSQDGQTLHF.

V is TRBV6-2 or TRBV6-3 and J is TRBJ2-2, with D uncertain. The CDR3 is 13 residues long. V was clipped by 0 bases and J by 10 bases, with 9 bases between them. In germline, CDR1 is MNHEY, CDR2 SVGEGT. This CDR3 is CASSYSSGMELFF. As DNA, the CDR3 is TGTGCCAGCAGTTACTCGAGTGGGATGGAGCTGTTTTTT.

The rearrangement joins TRBV15 to TRBJ2-5, with D possibly being TRBD2 (7 bases). The V end lost 5 bases, the J end lost 4 bases, and 14 bases lay between the germline ends. CDR3 length: 14 residues. Germline V gene lookup returns CDR1 LNHNV and CDR2 YYDKDF (reference sequence). In DNA form, the CDR3 reads TGTGCCACCAGCCGAGTCGGGGGGCGAGAGACCCAGTACTTC. This sequence encodes CATSRVGGRETQYF.

This clonotype was counted many times. The chain employs TRBV20-1 and TRBJ1-5; no definite D call. This CDR3 is 18 amino acids long. V shed 3 bases and J shed 0 bases, with 21 bases lying between them. Germline CDR1 reads DFQATT; CDR2 reads SNEGSKA (reference sequence). The CDR3 DNA is TGCAGTGCTAGCCCCCTGGCCGGTCGTGCTTATAGCAATCAGCCCCAGCATTTT. Translating gives CSASPLAGRAYSNQPQHF.

The V call is TRBV20-1, the J call TRBJ2-7, with D tentatively TRBD1 (6 bases). V lost 7 bases and J 0 bases, leaving 16 bases between the germline ends. The CDR3 sequence is 14 residues long. Germline V gives CDR1 DFQATT, CDR2 SNEGSKA (reference sequence). The CDR3 coding sequence is TGCAGTGTCAAGGACAGACTGGGCTCCTACGAGCAGTACTTC. Translating gives CSVKDRLGSYEQYF.

This clonotype was seen a handful of times. CDR3 protein: CASSPRDGYGYTF. The CDR3 DNA reads as TGTGCCAGCAGTCCCCGGGACGGCTATGGCTACACCTTC. The V gene is TRBV27, the J gene TRBJ1-2; D might be TRBD1 (5 bases). Trimming removed 5 bases at V and 4 bases at J, with 11 bases between. This CDR3 region has 13 residues. The germline V gene has CDR1 MNHEY and CDR2 SMNVEV (reference sequence).

The rearrangement links TRBV5-1 to TRBJ2-7; 9 positions agree with TRBD1. Germline V gene lookup returns CDR1 SGHRS and CDR2 YFSETQ. The CDR3 consists of 15 residues. J lost 6 bases, V lost 2 bases, and 9 bases had no gene match. The CDR3, as DNA: TGCGCCAGCAGCTTTTCCGGGACAGGGTCCCGCGAGCAGTACTTC. Translation: CASSFSGTGSREQYF.

This clonotype turned up a few times. V and J are TRBV13 and TRBJ2-7, with TRBD2 identical over 11 bases. CDR1 and CDR2 (germline): PRHDT, FYEKMQ (reference sequence). V lost 3 bases to trimming and J lost 10 bases; unmatched junction nucleotides: 20. The CDR3 consists of 18 residues. The CDR3 sequence: CASSFLRTSGLSTSFQYF. DNA of the CDR3: TGTGCCAGCAGCTTCCTCCGGACTAGCGGGCTTTCTACGAGTTTTCAGTACTTC. The variable domain in full, completed from reference TRBV13 and TRBJ2-7, reads AAGVIQSPRHLIKEKRETATLKCYPIPRHDTVYWYQQGPGQDPQFLISFYEKMQSDKGSIPDRFSAQQFSDYHSELNMSSLELGDSALYFCASSFLRTSGLSTSFQYFGPGTRLTVT.

The chain employs TRBV18 and TRBJ2-6; D uncertain. The CDR3 loop spans 15 amino acids. The ends were cut back, 3 bases at V and 4 bases at J, with 10 bases in the middle. Germline V gene data show CDR1 as KGHSH and CDR2 as LQKENI. The CDR3 sequence: CASSPSMTGANVLTF. The CDR3 bases are TGTGCCAGCTCACCCTCTATGACGGGGGCCAACGTCCTGACTTTC.